The source of this T cell receptor (beta chain) is a study of cytomegalovirus exposure and HLA in healthy donors. Study-wide results and caveats: A missense variant in DCLRE1C was later tied to TCR beta V- and J-gene trimming.

PCR involved 60 Vbeta and 13 Jbeta primers. Assay: immunoSEQ multiplex PCR; the TCRdb copy retains only in-frame clones and omits some. The sample lists about 190,000 clones; 87% were seen once. Germline assignment: CDR1 LGHNA and CDR2 YNFKEQ. This CDR3 is 17 amino acids long. V lost 0 bases, J lost 0 bases, and 15 bases lay in between. In the case of this clone: The antigen is undetermined.

The sequenced sample consisted of PBMCs. The chain employs TRBV4-2 and TRBJ2-7, with a weak D call TRBD1 (5 bases). The source of this sequence is a man aged 25-45 years in good health and CMV-seronegative. The CDR3 nucleotides read TGTGCCAGCAGCCAAGAAGTAGGGGCCATAAGCTCCTACGAGCAGTACTTC. It is translated as CASSQEVGAISSYEQYF.